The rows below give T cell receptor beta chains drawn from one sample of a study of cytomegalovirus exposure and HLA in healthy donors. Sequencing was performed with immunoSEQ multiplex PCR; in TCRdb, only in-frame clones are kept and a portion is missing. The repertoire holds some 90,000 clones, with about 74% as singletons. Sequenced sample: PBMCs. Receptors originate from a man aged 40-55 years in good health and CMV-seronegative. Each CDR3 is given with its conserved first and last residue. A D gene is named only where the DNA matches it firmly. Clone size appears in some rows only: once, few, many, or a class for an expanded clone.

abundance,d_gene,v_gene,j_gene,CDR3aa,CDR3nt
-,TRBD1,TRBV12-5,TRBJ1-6,CASGLPNSGTGGHVDSPLHF,TGTGCTAGTGGCTTGCCAAACTCCGGGACAGGGGGACATGTTGATTCACCCCTCCACTTT
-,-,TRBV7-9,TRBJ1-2,CASSLELNYGYTF,TGTGCCAGCAGCTTAGAGCTAAACTATGGCTACACCTTC
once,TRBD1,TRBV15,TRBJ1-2,CATSRGLQGQGADYGYTF,TGTGCCACCAGCAGGGGCTTGCAAGGACAGGGGGCGGACTATGGCTACACCTTC
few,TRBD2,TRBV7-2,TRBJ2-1,CASSSTSGGSAGQFF,TGTGCCAGCAGTTCTACTAGCGGGGGCTCGGCGGGGCAGTTCTTC
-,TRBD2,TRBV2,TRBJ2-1,CASSDYRTSGGADEQFF,TGTGCCAGCAGTGACTACCGCACTAGCGGGGGGGCTGATGAGCAGTTCTTC
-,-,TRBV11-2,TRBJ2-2,CASRDNTGELFF,TGTGCCAGCCGGGATAACACCGGGGAGCTGTTTTTT
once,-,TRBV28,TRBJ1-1,CASSFSEGIAEAFF,TGTGCCAGCAGTTTTTCGGAGGGAATCGCTGAAGCTTTCTTT
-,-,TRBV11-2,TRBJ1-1,CASSFRGRNTEAFF,TGTGCCAGCAGCTTTAGGGGTAGGAACACTGAAGCTTTCTTT
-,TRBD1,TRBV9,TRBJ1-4,CASSQGATNEKLFF,TGTGCCAGCAGCCAGGGGGCAACTAATGAAAAACTGTTTTTT
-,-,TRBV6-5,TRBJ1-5,CASRDGGRNQPQHF,TGTGCCAGCAGAGACGGCGGGAGAAATCAGCCCCAGCATTTT
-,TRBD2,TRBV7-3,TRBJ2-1,CASSSGGATYNEQFF,TGTGCCAGCAGCTCCGGGGGGGCCACCTACAATGAGCAGTTCTTC
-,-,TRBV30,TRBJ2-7,CAWTIYLDRSYEQYF,TGTGCCTGGACCATCTACCTCGACAGGTCCTACGAGCAGTACTTC
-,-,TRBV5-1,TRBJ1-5,CASSLGGSQQPQHF,TGCGCCAGCAGCTTAGGAGGTTCACAGCAGCCCCAGCATTTT
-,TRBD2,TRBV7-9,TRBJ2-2,CASKRDAGELFF,TGTGCCAGCAAGCGGGACGCCGGGGAGCTGTTTTTT
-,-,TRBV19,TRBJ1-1,CASSRRTGEAFF,TGTGCCAGTAGTCGCAGAACAGGTGAAGCTTTCTTT
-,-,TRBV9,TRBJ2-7,CASSVGTLTYEQYF,TGTGCCAGCAGCGTAGGGACACTCACCTACGAGCAGTACTTC
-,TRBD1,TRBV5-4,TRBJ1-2,CASSLVPGQAHYGYTF,TGTGCCAGCAGCTTAGTCCCCGGACAGGCGCACTATGGCTACACCTTC
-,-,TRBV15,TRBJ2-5,CATSRAVGLAETQYF,TGTGCCACCAGCAGAGCAGTAGGGCTAGCCGAGACCCAGTACTTC
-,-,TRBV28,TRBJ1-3,CAVALSPDTIYF,TGTGCCGTTGCTTTGAGTCCGGACACCATATATTTT
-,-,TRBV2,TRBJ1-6,CASSDLAGPVSPLHF,TGTGCCAGCAGCGACCTGGCAGGGCCGGTCTCACCCCTCCACTTT
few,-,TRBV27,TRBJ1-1,CASIALGVPEAFF,TGTGCCAGCATCGCCCTCGGGGTCCCTGAAGCTTTCTTT
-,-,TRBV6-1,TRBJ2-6,CASQEGNSGANVLTF,TGTGCCAGCCAGGAGGGCAACTCTGGGGCCAACGTCCTGACTTTC
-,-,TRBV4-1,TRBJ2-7,CASSQSPLRQAGNNVQYF,TGCGCCAGCAGCCAAAGCCCCCTCCGACAGGCCGGCAATAATGTGCAGTACTTC
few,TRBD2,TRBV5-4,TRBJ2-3,CASSQKLAGADTQYF,TGTGCCAGCAGCCAAAAACTAGCGGGTGCAGATACGCAGTATTTT
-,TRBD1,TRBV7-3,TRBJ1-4,CASSATGAVEKLFF,TGTGCCAGCAGCGCAACAGGGGCCGTTGAAAAACTGTTTTTT
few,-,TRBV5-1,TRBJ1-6,CASSLGGPENYSPLHF,TGCGCCAGCAGCTTGGGGGGGCCGGAGAACTATTCACCCCTCCACTTT
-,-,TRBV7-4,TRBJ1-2,CASSLGRVEYGYTF,TGTGCCAGCAGCTTAGGCAGGGTTGAGTATGGCTACACCTTC
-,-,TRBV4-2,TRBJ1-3,CASSQDGATPGNTIYF,TGTGCCAGCAGCCAAGATGGGGCGACCCCTGGAAACACCATATATTTT
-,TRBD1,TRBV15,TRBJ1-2,CATSTDRGTNYGYTF,TGTGCCACCAGCACCGACAGGGGTACCAACTATGGCTACACCTTC
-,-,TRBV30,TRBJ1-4,CAWSIHAGLEKLFF,TGTGCCTGGAGTATCCACGCAGGGCTTGAAAAACTGTTTTTT
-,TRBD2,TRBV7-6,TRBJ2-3,CASSLGLAGTDTQYF,TGTGCCAGCAGCTTAGGACTAGCAGGCACAGATACGCAGTATTTT
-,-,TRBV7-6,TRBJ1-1,CASSPALSREAFF,TGTGCCAGCAGCCCCGCGCTAAGCAGGGAAGCTTTCTTT
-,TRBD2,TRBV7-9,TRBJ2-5,CASSLNLAGGKETQYF,TGTGCCAGCAGCTTAAATCTAGCGGGGGGGAAAGAGACCCAGTACTTC
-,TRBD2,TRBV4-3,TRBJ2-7,CASSQETGGYEQYF,TGCGCCAGCAGCCAAGAGACGGGAGGGTACGAGCAGTACTTC
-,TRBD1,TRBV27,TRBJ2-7,CASSIDRGHEQYF,TGTGCCAGCAGTATAGACAGGGGCCACGAGCAGTACTTC
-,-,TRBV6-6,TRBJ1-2,CASSYVRVNYGYTF,TGTGCCAGCAGTTACGTCAGGGTTAACTATGGCTACACCTTC
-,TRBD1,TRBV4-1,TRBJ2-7,CASSQGGTATYEQYF,TGCGCCAGCAGCCAAGGGGGGACAGCTACCTACGAGCAGTACTTC
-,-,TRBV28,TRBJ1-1,CASSLSGIAEAFF,TGTGCCAGCAGTTTATCAGGGATCGCTGAAGCTTTCTTT
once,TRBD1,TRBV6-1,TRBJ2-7,CASSEWTGAYEQYF,TGTGCCAGCAGTGAATGGACAGGGGCTTACGAGCAGTACTTC
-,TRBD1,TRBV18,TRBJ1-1,CASSVLQGPNTEAFF,TGTGCCAGCTCAGTGTTACAGGGGCCGAACACTGAAGCTTTCTTT
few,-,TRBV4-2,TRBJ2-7,CASSQPIGSSYEQYF,TGTGCCAGCAGCCAACCCATAGGGAGCTCCTACGAGCAGTACTTC
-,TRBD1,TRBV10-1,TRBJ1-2,CASSGDRGDSCGYTF,TGCGCCAGCAGTGGAGACAGGGGAGATAGTTGCGGCTACACCTTC
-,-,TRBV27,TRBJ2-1,CASSPGQHNEQFF,TGTGCCAGCAGTCCAGGACAACACAATGAGCAGTTCTTC
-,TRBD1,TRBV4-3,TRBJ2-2,CASSQRTGGPGELFF,TGCGCCAGCAGCCAAAGAACAGGGGGGCCCGGGGAGCTGTTTTTT
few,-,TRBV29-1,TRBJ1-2,CSARRDYGYTF,TGCAGCGCCCGCAGGGACTATGGCTACACCTTC
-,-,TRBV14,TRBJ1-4,CASSQEPGEKLFF,TGTGCCAGCAGCCAAGAACCAGGGGAAAAACTGTTTTTT
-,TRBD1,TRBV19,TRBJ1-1,CASRLDRERTEAFF,TGTGCCAGTAGGCTGGACAGGGAGAGGACTGAAGCTTTCTTT
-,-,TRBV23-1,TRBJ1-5,CASRILGQPQHF,TGCGCCAGCAGGATACTAGGTCAGCCCCAGCATTTT
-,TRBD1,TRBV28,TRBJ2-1,CASSFRGTGSFNEQFF,TGTGCCAGCAGTTTCCGGGGGACAGGGAGTTTCAATGAGCAGTTCTTC
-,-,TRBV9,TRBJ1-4,CASSVEVRANEKLFF,TGTGCCAGCAGCGTAGAAGTCAGGGCCAATGAAAAACTGTTTTTT
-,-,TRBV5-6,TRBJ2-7,CASGEQGYEQYF,TGTGCCAGCGGAGAACAGGGCTACGAGCAGTACTTC
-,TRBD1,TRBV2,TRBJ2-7,CASNPGQGIYEQYF,TGTGCCAGCAACCCGGGACAGGGGATTTACGAGCAGTACTTC
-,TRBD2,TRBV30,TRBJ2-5,CAWTVGREGTQYF,TGTGCCTGGACGGTAGGCAGGGAGGGGACCCAGTACTTC
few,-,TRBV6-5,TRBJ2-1,CASSSPSYNEQFF,TGTGCCAGCAGCTCCCCCTCCTACAATGAGCAGTTCTTC
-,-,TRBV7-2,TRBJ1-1,CASSVGATEAFF,TGTGCCAGCAGCGTAGGGGCCACTGAAGCTTTCTTT
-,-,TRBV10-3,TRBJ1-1,CAISGLGTEAFF,TGTGCCATCTCCGGCCTAGGCACTGAAGCTTTCTTT
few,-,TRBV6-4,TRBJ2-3,CASSLAGGTDTQYF,TGTGCCAGCAGCTTGGCAGGGGGCACAGATACGCAGTATTTT
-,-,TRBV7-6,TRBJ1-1,CASSPDPRGAFF,TGTGCCAGCAGCCCGGACCCCCGGGGAGCTTTCTTT
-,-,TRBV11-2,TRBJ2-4,CASSLARGPKNIQYF,TGTGCCAGCAGTCTAGCGAGGGGACCCAAAAACATTCAGTACTTC